This paragraph covers one T cell receptor (beta chain) sequence. V was clipped by 1 base and J by 5 bases, with 15 bases between them. Germline V CDR1 and CDR2: SGHRS, YFSETQ. The CDR3 spans 16 residues. 60 Vbeta and 13 Jbeta primers were used in PCR. The assay was immunoSEQ multiplex PCR, and TCRdb's table has in-frame clones only and misses some. This repertoire includes 55,000 to 85,000 clones. This sample was included in a study of cytomegalovirus exposure and HLA in healthy donors. The chain links TRBV5-1 to TRBJ1-4, with a weak D call TRBD1 (6 bases). Sample: PBMCs. The clonotype originates from a female donor in good health and CMV-seropositive. The CDR3 here is CASSLFGGRMNEKLFF. CDR3 DNA: TGCGCCAGCAGCTTGTTCGGGGGGCGCATGAATGAAAAACTGTTTTTT.